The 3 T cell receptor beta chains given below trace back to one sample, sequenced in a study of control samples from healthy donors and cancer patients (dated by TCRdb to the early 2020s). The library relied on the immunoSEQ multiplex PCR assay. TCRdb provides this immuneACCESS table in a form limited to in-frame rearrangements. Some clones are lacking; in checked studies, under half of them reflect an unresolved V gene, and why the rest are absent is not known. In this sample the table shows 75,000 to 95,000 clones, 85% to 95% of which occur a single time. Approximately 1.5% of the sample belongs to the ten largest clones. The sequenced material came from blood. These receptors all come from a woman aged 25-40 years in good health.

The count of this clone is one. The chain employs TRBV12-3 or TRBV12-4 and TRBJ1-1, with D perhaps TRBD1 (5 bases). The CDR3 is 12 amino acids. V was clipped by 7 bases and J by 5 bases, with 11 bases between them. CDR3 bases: TGTGCCAGCACCTGGGGGAGAACTGAAGCTTTCTTT. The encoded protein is CASTWGRTEAFF.

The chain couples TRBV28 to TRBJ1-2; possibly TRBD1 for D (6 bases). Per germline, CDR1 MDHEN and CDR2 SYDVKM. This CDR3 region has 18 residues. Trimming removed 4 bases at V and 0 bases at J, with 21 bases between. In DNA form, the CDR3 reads TGTGCCAGCAGTTCGTACCCAGGACAGAGCGACACTAACTATGGCTACACCTTC. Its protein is CASSSYPGQSDTNYGYTF.

CDR3 nucleotides: TGTGCCAGCAGCTCCGGGACAGGGGGATCTCATCAGCCCCAGCATTTT. Protein: CASSSGTGGSHQPQHF. The chain uses TRBV7-9 and TRBJ1-5; 11 bases are a match to TRBD1. The CDR3 has 16 amino acids. With V trimmed by 4 bases and J by 5 bases, 7 bases remained unmatched. Germline CDR1 reads SEHNR; CDR2 reads FQNEAQ (reference sequence). Complete variable domain (other parts from reference TRBV7-9 and TRBJ1-5): DTGVSQNPRHKITKRGQNVTFRCDPISEHNRLYWYRQTLGQGPEFLTYFQNEAQLEKSRLLSDRFSAERPKGSFSTLEIQRTEQGDSAMYLCASSSGTGGSHQPQHFGDGTRLSIL.